This T cell receptor (beta chain) stems from a study of shared clonotypes between healthy human individuals. V was cut by 5 bases and J by 6 bases, with 17 bases left in between. This CDR3 is 15 amino acids long. Germline V gene lookup returns CDR1 MNHEY and CDR2 SVGAGI. As defined, naive CD8 cells were CD45RO-negative and positively selected for CCR7, with terminally differentiated effector memory CD45RA+ cells excluded. Libraries were prepared by immunoSEQ multiplex PCR; TCRdb keeps only in-frame clonotypes and omits some of them. The sample yields approximately 2,200,000 clones, approximately 94% seen once.

The receptor was isolated from a man between 18 and 29 years old in good health. Some clones in this sample may be carry-over from other donors' samples. Specimen: naive CD8+ T cells from PBMCs. The chain links TRBV6-5 to TRBJ2-1; perhaps TRBD2 as D (5 bases). This CDR3 reads CASSPFSETGNEQFF. The CDR3 region has the DNA TGTGCCAGCAGTCCCTTTAGCGAGACGGGCAATGAGCAGTTCTTC.